The present entry profiles one T cell receptor (beta chain) with its context. This clonotype was detected ten times or more. The specificity of this receptor is unknown. Qualities for individual bases were not recorded, and no much larger clone is one base off. This sample stems from a study of breast tumors, draining lymph nodes, adjacent tissues (TCRdb year 2016). Study-wide context: In breast cancer patients, the study compared the TCR beta repertoires of tumor, adjacent nontumor tissue and axillary lymph nodes. The study was designed to assess the relationships and possible T-cell exchange between tumor, surrounding tissue and draining lymph node repertoires in human breast cancer.

Here is what the overall study found, with its caveats: The data were considered consistent with most tumor T cells being derived from the lymph node and subsequently expanding within tumor tissue. The conclusion that tumor T cells originate in lymph nodes was framed as consistent with a hypothesis rather than directly demonstrated. T-cell repertoire diversity in tumors was found to be lower than in lymph nodes but higher than in nontumor tissue, and preferential V and J gene usage was observed. The similarity between tumor and nontumor tissue repertoires was significantly greater in luminal-like breast cancer than in basal-like breast cancer.

The V and J ends are trimmed by 0 bases and 2 bases, leaving 5 bases between them. Counted from cysteine to phenylalanine, this CDR3 has 14 amino acids. The entry retains the CDR3 DNA only, 42 bases that are in frame from base 1. Lymph node samples were obtained from the axillary draining lymph nodes of breast cancer patients. These reads were obtained on an Illumina HiSeq 2000. TCR beta chain libraries were generated through multiplex PCR amplification. The amplified TCR beta chain products were analyzed by high-throughput sequencing. TCRdb reprocessed the public reads (quality trimming at Q25 with fastp, clone calling with MiXCR) and kept in-frame beta chains. Entries are consolidated by CDR3 protein sequence, retaining the most common genes and DNA. In this sample the table shows some 250,000 distinct CDR3 sequences, under 35% of which occur a single time. Of the sample, over 3.5% falls within the top ten clones.

The sequence is built from TRBV12-3 or TRBV12-4 and TRBJ1-3; TRBD1 could be the D gene, as 5 bases match. This clonotype originated in a female donor with breast cancer. Some clones in this sample may be carry-over from other donors' samples. The sample consisted of axillary lymph node tissue. The DNA sequence is as follows: TGTGCCAGCAGTTTAGCAGGGGCTGGAAACACCATATATTTT. Its protein is CASSLAGAGNTIYF.